This is a list of T cell receptor beta chains from one sample in a study of post-analysis software for immune sequencing data. TCRdb reprocessed the PCR reads with MiXCR, giving one entry per CDR3 protein. The sample lists about 820,000 distinct CDR3 sequences; 53% were seen once. The sample consisted of blood. Every receptor here comes from a girl between 10 and 17 years old with multiple sclerosis. Each CDR3 is given with its conserved first and last residue. A D gene is named only where the DNA matches it firmly. Clone sizes are given selectively: once, few, many, or a class where the clone is expanded.

v_gene	abundance	j_gene	d_gene	CDR3nt	CDR3aa
TRBV5-1	few	TRBJ2-7	TRBD2	TGCGCCAGCAGTTCCGGGGGGACTAGCCACAGTTCATCCTACGAGCAGTACTTC	CASSSGGTSHSSSYEQYF
TRBV15	.	TRBJ2-5	TRBD2	TGTGCCACCAGCAGAGACGGGGGGATACAAGAGACCCAGTACTTC	CATSRDGGIQETQYF
TRBV29-1	.	TRBJ1-2	.	TGCAGCGTCCCTCCGAAGGAGGGGGATCACGGCTACACCTTC	CSVPPKEGDHGYTF
TRBV7-6	.	TRBJ2-7	TRBD2	TGTGCCAGCAGCTTAACAGCGGGAGCTAGCGAGCAGTACTTC	CASSLTAGASEQYF
TRBV15	.	TRBJ2-4	TRBD1	TGTGCCACCAGTACCGTGGACAGGGGTCGCGCGGGAAACATTCAGTACTTC	CATSTVDRGRAGNIQYF
TRBV29-1	.	TRBJ2-7	.	TGCAGCGTTGTGGGGGACGGATACGAGCAGTACTTC	CSVVGDGYEQYF
TRBV6-4	.	TRBJ2-3	.	TGTGCCAGCAGCCCCCTCCGGGACACCCCTACAGATACGCAGTATTTT	CASSPLRDTPTDTQYF
TRBV6-6	.	TRBJ2-6	.	TGTGCCAGCAGTTACAGTAGCTCTGGGGCCAACGTCCTGACTTTC	CASSYSSSGANVLTF
TRBV12-3/TRBV12-4	few	TRBJ2-7	.	TGTGCCAGCAGCCCTGACAGAATAGCGGACGAGCAGTACTTC	CASSPDRIADEQYF
TRBV5-1	.	TRBJ1-2	TRBD1	TGCGCCAGCAGCCCGGAGGGGGCTAGCTATGGCTACACCTTC	CASSPEGASYGYTF
TRBV5-6	few	TRBJ1-1	.	TGTGCCAGCAGCTTGACAGGGTCTGAAGCTTTCTTT	CASSLTGSEAFF
TRBV5-1	.	TRBJ2-7	.	TGCGCCAGCAGCTTGGCTACTATCGGGGGCTACGAGCAGTACTTC	CASSLATIGGYEQYF
TRBV20-1	once	TRBJ2-7	TRBD1	TGCGCCAGCAGCCAGATAGAGCGGGACAGGGGTTACGAGCAGTACTTC	CASSQIERDRGYEQYF
TRBV6-5	.	TRBJ2-7	TRBD2	TGTGCCAGCAGTTACGGGCCAGCGGGGGGTCCCTACGAGCAGTACTTC	CASSYGPAGGPYEQYF
TRBV27	.	TRBJ2-7	.	TGTGCCAGCAGCCTCAGGGGTGGAATCTACGAGCAGTACTTC	CASSLRGGIYEQYF
TRBV11-2	.	TRBJ1-1	.	TGTGCCAGCAGCTTCCGAGCAGGACTGAACACTGAAGCTTTCTTT	CASSFRAGLNTEAFF
TRBV9	.	TRBJ2-3	TRBD2	TGTGCCAGCAGCGTGGCCGGGACTAGCGGGGGGGCATTCACAGATACGCAGTATTTT	CASSVAGTSGGAFTDTQYF
TRBV3-1	.	TRBJ1-2	.	TGTGCCAGCAGCCAGGCGGACGTCTATGGCTACACCTTC	CASSQADVYGYTF
TRBV7-2	.	TRBJ2-2	.	TGTGCCAGCAGCCCGGACATATTGGTCGGGGAGCTGTTTTTT	CASSPDILVGELFF
TRBV12-3/TRBV12-4	.	TRBJ2-5	TRBD2	TGTGCCAGCAGTTTGACTAGCGGGGGTCAAGAGATCCAGTACTTC	CASSLTSGGQEIQYF
TRBV7-2	.	TRBJ2-5	.	TGTGCCAGCAGAGGACGGGGGCCTTCCCAGGAGACCCAGTACTTC	CASRGRGPSQETQYF
TRBV29-1	.	TRBJ2-7	.	TGCAGCGTTGACTCTAGTAACCCCTACGAGCGGTACTTC	CSVDSSNPYERYF
TRBV10-3	.	TRBJ2-3	TRBD2	TGTGCCATCAGTGTTGGACTAGCGGGTATAACGCGGGATACGCAGTATTTT	CAISVGLAGITRDTQYF
TRBV18	.	TRBJ1-5	.	TGTGCCAGCTCACGCGGGTTCACGGATCAGCCCCAGCATTTT	CASSRGFTDQPQHF
TRBV11-2	few	TRBJ1-6	.	TGTGCCAGCAGCTTAGAGGGGACTTCACCCCTCCACTTT	CASSLEGTSPLHF
TRBV9	.	TRBJ2-7	TRBD1	TGTGCCAGCAGCCAACAGGGGGAAGCCTACGAGCAGTACTTC	CASSQQGEAYEQYF
TRBV7-9	few	TRBJ2-5	.	TGTGCCAGCGGCCGGGACGACGGGACCCAGTACTTC	CASGRDDGTQYF
TRBV4-1	.	TRBJ2-5	.	TGCGCCAGCAGCCAAGTCTTGGTAGAGACCCAGTACTTC	CASSQVLVETQYF
TRBV12-3/TRBV12-4	.	TRBJ2-3	TRBD2	TGTGCCCGCAGTTTCGGACCGGGACTAGGGGGAGATACGCAGTATTTT	CARSFGPGLGGDTQYF
TRBV29-1	.	TRBJ2-5	.	TGCAGCGTTGAAGATTACAATGAGCAGTACTTC	CSVEDYNEQYF
TRBV4-1	.	TRBJ2-7	TRBD2	TGCGCCAGCAGGTACGGTAGCGGGAGGGCCTACGAGCAGTACTTC	CASRYGSGRAYEQYF
TRBV7-9	few	TRBJ2-1	.	TGTGCCAGCAGTTTTACGGGACTTCCGAGCGAGCAGTTCTTC	CASSFTGLPSEQFF